This is a list of T cell receptor beta chains from one sample in a study of blood T cell repertoires in COVID-19. The table came from immunoSEQ multiplex PCR; TCRdb's copy has only in-frame clones and leaves some out. The sample holds fewer than 350,000 clones; more than 85% are singletons and the top ten take roughly 4.8%. Material: peripheral blood. The receptor set was obtained from a man between 35 and 55 years old with acute or convalescent COVID-19. Each CDR3 is given with its conserved first and last residue. D genes are given only for firm matches. Size tells how often a clone was seen (once, few, many) or the class of an expanded clone, and some rows leave it out.

size: -; D: TRBD2; V: TRBV11-2; J: TRBJ2-3; DNA: TGTGCCAGCAGCTTACTCGGGGGGGCAGGCGATACGCAGTATTTT; CDR3: CASSLLGGAGDTQYF
size: -; D: -; V: TRBV4-1; J: TRBJ1-1; DNA: TGCGCCAGCAGCCGGTTAGCAGGGGCCACTGAAGCTTTCTTT; CDR3: CASSRLAGATEAFF
size: -; D: -; V: TRBV4-2; J: TRBJ1-4; DNA: TGTGCCAGCAGCCAAGTAGGAGAGCATGAAAAACTGTTTTTT; CDR3: CASSQVGEHEKLFF
size: -; D: -; V: TRBV6-1; J: TRBJ1-2; DNA: TGTGCCAGCAGTGCCGGGCAGGCAACTAGGATCAACTATGGCTACACCTTC; CDR3: CASSAGQATRINYGYTF
size: -; D: -; V: TRBV7-2; J: TRBJ2-7; DNA: TGTGCCAGCAGCTTTCTAGGGGAACCCCTCTCCTACGAGCAGTACTTC; CDR3: CASSFLGEPLSYEQYF
size: few; D: TRBD1; V: TRBV12-5; J: TRBJ1-5; DNA: TGTGCTAGTGGTCAGGAGGGGGCGGAACAGCCCCAGCATTTT; CDR3: CASGQEGAEQPQHF
size: -; D: -; V: TRBV11-2; J: TRBJ2-3; DNA: TGTGCCAGCAGCTTAATGGCGGGCCCAGATACGCAGTATTTT; CDR3: CASSLMAGPDTQYF
size: -; D: TRBD2; V: TRBV15; J: TRBJ2-2; DNA: TGTGCCACCAGCAGAGGCCGGGGGGTGAACACCGGGGAGCTGTTTTTT; CDR3: CATSRGRGVNTGELFF
size: -; D: -; V: TRBV6-5; J: TRBJ2-6; DNA: TGTGCCGCCTGGGAGGCTGGGGCCAACGTCCTGACTTTC; CDR3: CAAWEAGANVLTF
size: -; D: TRBD2; V: TRBV27; J: TRBJ2-3; DNA: TGTGCCAGCAGTACTCTAGCGGGGGGGGTCACAGATACGCAGTATTTT; CDR3: CASSTLAGGVTDTQYF
size: -; D: TRBD2; V: TRBV11-2; J: TRBJ2-5; DNA: TGTGCCAGCAGCTTAGACGGAGCGGGGGGAGACCAAGAGACCCAGTACTTC; CDR3: CASSLDGAGGDQETQYF
size: -; D: -; V: TRBV30; J: TRBJ2-7; DNA: TGTGCCTGGAGTGTATCAGGAGGAGCCTACGAGCAGTACTTC; CDR3: CAWSVSGGAYEQYF
size: -; D: -; V: TRBV30; J: TRBJ2-1; DNA: TGTGCCTGGAGTGTACACCTTTATAATGAGCAGTTCTTC; CDR3: CAWSVHLYNEQFF
size: -; D: TRBD2; V: TRBV29-1; J: TRBJ2-5; DNA: TGCAGCGTTGCGCGACTAGCGGGTTCTCAAGAGACCCAGTACTTC; CDR3: CSVARLAGSQETQYF
size: few; D: TRBD1; V: TRBV19; J: TRBJ1-1; DNA: TGTGCCAGTAGTAGGAGGGACTCAGGGGGTAACACTGAAGCTTTCTTT; CDR3: CASSRRDSGGNTEAFF
size: -; D: TRBD1; V: TRBV5-6; J: TRBJ2-2; DNA: TGTGCCAGCAGCCCCGCCGACAGGGGGCGAGTCACCGGGGAGCTGTTTTTT; CDR3: CASSPADRGRVTGELFF
size: -; D: -; V: TRBV7-6; J: TRBJ1-6; DNA: TGTGCCAGCAGCTTACAGGGAAGCGCCTATAATTCACCCCTCCACTTT; CDR3: CASSLQGSAYNSPLHF
size: once; D: -; V: TRBV15; J: TRBJ2-3; DNA: TGTGCCACCAGTCAGGGCCCAATCGGAGATACGCAGTATTTT; CDR3: CATSQGPIGDTQYF
size: -; D: -; V: TRBV6-5; J: TRBJ2-7; DNA: TGTGCCAGCAAAGTTGGGGGCTCCGTTTCCTACGAGCAGTACTTC; CDR3: CASKVGGSVSYEQYF
size: -; D: -; V: TRBV20-1; J: TRBJ1-6; DNA: TGCAGTGCTAGTTTCAGCGGTAATTCACCCCTCCACTTT; CDR3: CSASFSGNSPLHF
size: -; D: -; V: TRBV25-1; J: TRBJ1-2; DNA: TGTGCCAGCAGTGAATACCAAAGGGGGAATCGGTATGGCTACACCTTC; CDR3: CASSEYQRGNRYGYTF
size: once; D: TRBD1; V: TRBV5-1; J: TRBJ2-5; DNA: TGCGCCAGCAGCCCTGGACAGGGACGGGGAGAGACCCAGTACTTC; CDR3: CASSPGQGRGETQYF
size: -; D: TRBD1; V: TRBV5-1; J: TRBJ2-2; DNA: TGCGCCAGCAGCTTGGTAGGACAGGGGAACACCGGGGAGCTGTTTTTT; CDR3: CASSLVGQGNTGELFF
size: -; D: -; V: TRBV10-3; J: TRBJ1-1; DNA: TGTGCCATCAGTACGGGAGGTTTTGAAGCTTTCTTT; CDR3: CAISTGGFEAFF
size: -; D: -; V: TRBV7-3; J: TRBJ1-1; DNA: TGTGCCAGCAGCAAGGACAGAAACACTGAAGCTTTCTTT; CDR3: CASSKDRNTEAFF
size: -; D: TRBD1; V: TRBV18; J: TRBJ1-6; DNA: TGTGCCAGCTCAGAGACACAGGGGGCCTACTCACCCCTCCACTTT; CDR3: CASSETQGAYSPLHF
size: -; D: -; V: TRBV5-6; J: TRBJ2-4; DNA: TGTGCCAGCAGCTTTTTCCTAGCCAAAAACATTCAGTACTTC; CDR3: CASSFFLAKNIQYF
size: -; D: TRBD1; V: TRBV6-5; J: TRBJ1-1; DNA: TGTGCCAGCAACGACAGGGGTCTTGACACTGAAGCTTTCTTT; CDR3: CASNDRGLDTEAFF
size: -; D: -; V: TRBV27; J: TRBJ2-2; DNA: TGTGCCAGCAGTCCGACGGGACTTGCATTAAAGGGGCTGTTTTTT; CDR3: CASSPTGLALKGLFF
size: -; D: TRBD2; V: TRBV3-1/TRBV3-2; J: TRBJ2-3; DNA: TGTGCCAGCAGCCAAATGGGACTAGCGGGGGGCGGTGGGACGCAGTATTTT; CDR3: CASSQMGLAGGGGTQYF
size: -; D: -; V: TRBV2; J: TRBJ1-4; DNA: TGTGCCAGCAGCTTATCGACGGCGGGTCGGGAAAAACTGTTTTTT; CDR3: CASSLSTAGREKLFF
size: -; D: TRBD2; V: TRBV25-1; J: TRBJ2-1; DNA: TGTGCCAGCAGTGCAGCGGGGGGGACCTACAATGAGCAGTTCTTC; CDR3: CASSAAGGTYNEQFF
size: -; D: -; V: TRBV6-6; J: TRBJ1-5; DNA: TGTGCCAGCAGTTACTCGGTAGTGTCCCAGCATTTT; CDR3: CASSYSVVSQHF
size: -; D: TRBD1; V: TRBV2; J: TRBJ2-7; DNA: TGTGCCAGCAGACCCCTAAGACAGGGGGTTAGGTACGAGCAGTACTTC; CDR3: CASRPLRQGVRYEQYF
size: -; D: -; V: TRBV24-1; J: TRBJ1-2; DNA: TGTGCCCCCTCTCGACTGGCAGGACTCTATGGCTACACCTTC; CDR3: CAPSRLAGLYGYTF
size: -; D: -; V: TRBV19; J: TRBJ1-2; DNA: TGTGCCAGTAGTCCACAGGCCTATGGCTACACCTTC; CDR3: CASSPQAYGYTF
size: -; D: -; V: TRBV11-2; J: TRBJ2-4; DNA: TGTGCCAGCAGCTCGGGACTCGGGGACATTCAGTACTTC; CDR3: CASSSGLGDIQYF
size: once; D: -; V: TRBV15; J: TRBJ1-2; DNA: TGTGCCACCAGCGGGGGAACAGGGCTCTATGGCTACACCTTC; CDR3: CATSGGTGLYGYTF
size: -; D: -; V: TRBV6-1; J: TRBJ1-2; DNA: TGTGCCAGCAGTGAATACCCGGACAGTTATGGCTACACCTTC; CDR3: CASSEYPDSYGYTF
size: few; D: TRBD2; V: TRBV24-1; J: TRBJ2-1; DNA: TGTGCCACCGGGGAGGGGATTAATGAGCAGTTCTTC; CDR3: CATGEGINEQFF